Sequencing of this TCR beta chain was carried out in a study of CD8+ T cells in alopecia areata. The study's findings and limits: Relative to mice, TCR sharing across patients was less clear, a difference possibly HLA-related.

TCR sequencing used cDNA made by reverse transcription of extracted RNA. The assay was immunoSEQ multiplex PCR, and TCRdb's table has in-frame clones only and misses some. The sample lists 150,000 or so clones, approximately 50% occurring once. On this clone itself: Its antigen remains unknown.

Both peripheral blood and punch biopsies of lesional scalp skin were obtained from patients who had alopecia areata. Germline values: CDR1 SNHLY, CDR2 FYNNEI. V was clipped by 6 bases and J by 3 bases; unmatched bases: 11. This CDR3 contains 17 residues. What was sequenced was CD4+ T cells sorted from blood. This chain links TRBV2 with TRBJ2-6, with 7 bases matching TRBD1. The clonotype originates from a human donor with alopecia areata. The CDR3 sequence: CASSPGQSTGGANVLTF. CDR3 nucleotides: TGTGCCAGCAGCCCGGGACAGTCGACGGGTGGGGCCAACGTCCTGACTTTC.